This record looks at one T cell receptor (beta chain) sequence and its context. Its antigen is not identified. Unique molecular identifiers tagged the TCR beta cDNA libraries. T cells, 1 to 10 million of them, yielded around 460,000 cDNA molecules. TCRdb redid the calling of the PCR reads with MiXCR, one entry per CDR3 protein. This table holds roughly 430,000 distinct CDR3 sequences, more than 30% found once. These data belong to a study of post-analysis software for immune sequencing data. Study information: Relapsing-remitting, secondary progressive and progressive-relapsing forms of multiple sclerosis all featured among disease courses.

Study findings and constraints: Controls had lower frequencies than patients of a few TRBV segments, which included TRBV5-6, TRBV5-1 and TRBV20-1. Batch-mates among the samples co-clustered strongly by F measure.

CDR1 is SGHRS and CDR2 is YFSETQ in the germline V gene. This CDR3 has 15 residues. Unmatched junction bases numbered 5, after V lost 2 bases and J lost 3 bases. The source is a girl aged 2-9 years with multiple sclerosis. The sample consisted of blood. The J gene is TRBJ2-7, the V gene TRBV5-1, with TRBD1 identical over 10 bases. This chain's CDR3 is CASSFGQGGIYEQYF. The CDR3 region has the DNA TGCGCCAGCAGCTTTGGACAGGGGGGGATCTACGAGCAGTACTTC. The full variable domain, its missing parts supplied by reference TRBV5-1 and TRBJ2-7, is KAGVTQTPRYLIKTRGQQVTLSCSPISGHRSVSWYQQTPGQGLQFLFEYFSETQRNKGNFPGRFSGRQFSNSRSEMNVSTLELGDSALYLCASSFGQGGIYEQYFGPGTRLTVT.